This T cell receptor (beta chain) was captured by sequencing in a study of T cell responses to AZD1222 COVID-19 vaccine. The assay was immunoSEQ multiplex PCR, and TCRdb's table has in-frame clones only and misses some. The data hold 65,000 to 100,000 clones, with approximately 80% observed a single time. This receptor was taken from an adult in good health. The specimen comprised peripheral blood, sampled on day 0 of AZD1222 vaccination.

The CDR3 spells CASSIPGSGGYYGYTF. DNA for the CDR3: TGTGCCAGTAGTATACCCGGTTCTGGGGGCTACTATGGCTACACCTTC. This chain uses TRBV19 with TRBJ1-2, with TRBD1 as a possible D gene (6 bases). V lost 2 bases, J lost 3 bases, and 16 bases lay in between. CDR3 length: 16 residues. Germline CDR1 and CDR2: LNHDA and SQIVND (reference sequence). The full variable domain, completed using reference TRBV19 and TRBJ1-2, is DGGITQSPKYLFRKEGQNVTLSCEQNLNHDAMYWYRQDPGQGLRLIYYSQIVNDFQKGDIAEGYSVSREKKESFPLTVTSAQKNPTAFYLCASSIPGSGGYYGYTFGSGTRLTVV.